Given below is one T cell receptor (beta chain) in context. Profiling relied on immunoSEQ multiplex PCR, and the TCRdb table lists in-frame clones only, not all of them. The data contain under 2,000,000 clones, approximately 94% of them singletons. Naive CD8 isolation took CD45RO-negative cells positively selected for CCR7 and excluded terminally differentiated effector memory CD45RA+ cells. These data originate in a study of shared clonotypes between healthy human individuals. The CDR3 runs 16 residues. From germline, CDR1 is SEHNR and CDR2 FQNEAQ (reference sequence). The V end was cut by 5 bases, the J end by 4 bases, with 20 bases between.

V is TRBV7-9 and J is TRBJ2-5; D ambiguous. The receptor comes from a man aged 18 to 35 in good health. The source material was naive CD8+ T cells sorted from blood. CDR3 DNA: TGTGCCAGCAGCCCCCCGAAGGGCGATGGGCTAGAGACCCAGTACTTC. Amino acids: CASSPPKGDGLETQYF.